A single sample is the source of the 9 T cell receptor beta chains below, sequenced in a study of Tregs in tolerant kidney transplant recipients. The nonmyeloablative bone marrow transplants came from related graft donors, with transient mixed chimerism. Some clones are missing from TCRdb's copy, which holds only in-frame ones; the method was immunoSEQ multiplex PCR. Of approximately 81,000 clones listed, 91% were seen once; the top ten hold around 1.5%. The material sequenced was CD4+ T cells from blood (PBMCs), taken 24 months after the transplant. These receptor sequences come from a human patient who received a combined kidney and bone marrow transplant. Some T cells may trace back to the graft donor.

The rearrangement uses TRBV18 and TRBJ2-3; 7 bases fit TRBD1. The germline V gene has CDR1 KGHSH and CDR2 LQKENI. Trimming cost V 2 bases and J 3 bases; bases outside gene matches: 11. CDR3 length: 17 amino acids. The CDR3 coding sequence is TGTGCCAGCTCACCAAGGACAGGTCCTGCACGGACAGATACGCAGTATTTT. It codes for CASSPRTGPARTDTQYF.

The CDR3 is CASSQDPADRGAFF. The DNA for the CDR3 is TGTGCCAGCAGCCAAGATCCGGCGGACAGGGGGGCTTTCTTT. This rearrangement joins TRBV4-2 to TRBJ1-1; 10 bases map to TRBD1. The trim removed 0 bases at V and 11 bases at J, leaving 6 bases unmatched. Per the germline V gene, CDR1 is LGHNA and CDR2 is YNFKEQ. The CDR3 is 14 amino acids.

This rearrangement joins TRBV7-9 to TRBJ1-1, with 9 bases matching TRBD1. The CDR3 covers 15 residues. Germline CDR1 and CDR2: SEHNR and FQNEAQ (reference sequence). With V trimmed by 5 bases and J by 4 bases, 8 bases remained unmatched. The chain's CDR3 is CASSAQQGAGTEAFF. The CDR3 DNA sequence: TGTGCCAGCAGCGCCCAACAGGGGGCCGGCACTGAAGCTTTCTTT. Together with reference TRBV7-9 and TRBJ1-1, the CDR3 gives the full variable domain: DTGVSQNPRHKITKRGQNVTFRCDPISEHNRLYWYRQTLGQGPEFLTYFQNEAQLEKSRLLSDRFSAERPKGSFSTLEIQRTEQGDSAMYLCASSAQQGAGTEAFFGQGTRLTVV.

The V and J genes are TRBV18 and TRBJ2-2; TRBD2 is a possible D gene (5 bases). CDR3 length: 16 amino acids. The germline V gene encodes CDR1 KGHSH and CDR2 LQKENI. With 2 bases removed from V and 3 bases from J, the gap between germline ends came to 13 bases. The CDR3 DNA reads TGTGCCAGCTCACCAAGCGGACCGCGTGACACCGGGGAGCTGTTTTTT. It translates to CASSPSGPRDTGELFF.

The gene calls are TRBV9 and TRBJ2-7; 8 bases fit TRBD2. Losses at the gene ends were 0 bases for V and 2 bases for J; bases not matched to a gene: 4. The CDR3 has 15 residues. From germline, CDR1 is SGDLS and CDR2 YYNGEE. The CDR3 is CASSVGQRGTYEQYF. The CDR3 DNA follows: TGTGCCAGCAGCGTAGGCCAGCGGGGGACCTACGAGCAGTACTTC.

The V call is TRBV12-2, the J call TRBJ2-7; no DNA check was done on the table's D call, TRBD1. TRBV12-2 has pseudogene status. The CDR3 has 14 amino acids. The CDR3 sequence: CASRLVARDYEQYF. The CDR3 coding sequence is TGTGCAAGTCGCTTAGTAGCCAGGGATTACGAGCAGTACTTC.

This clone was recorded only once. This chain joins TRBV11-3 and TRBJ1-3, with a tentative D call TRBD1 (6 bases). V was cut by 4 bases and J by 4 bases, with 14 bases left in between. The CDR3 loop spans 15 amino acids. In germline, CDR1 is SGHNT, CDR2 YENEEA. The CDR3 protein is CASSSGGGAGNTIYF. The CDR3 DNA is TGTGCCAGCAGCTCGGGGGGGGGCGCCGGAAACACCATATATTTT.

This clone was counted a few times. The rearrangement joins TRBV11-2 to TRBJ2-4, with TRBD2 matching over 7 bases. CDR3 length: 16 amino acids. With V trimmed by 1 base and J by 5 bases, 8 bases remained unmatched. Germline CDR1 reads SGHAT; CDR2 reads FQNNGV. The CDR3 protein is CASSLVRLARENIQYF. In nucleotides, the CDR3 is TGTGCCAGCAGCTTAGTAAGACTAGCCCGGGAAAACATTCAGTACTTC.

Only one count was recorded for this clone. This chain joins TRBV27 and TRBJ2-2; TRBD2 matches at 12 bases. Germline CDR1 is MNHEY and CDR2 is SMNVEV (reference sequence). CDR3 length equals 19 residues. V was pared by 1 base and J by 4 bases, with 10 bases of the junction left unmatched. CDR3 in amino acids: CASSLFGLAGGQVTGELFF. CDR3 DNA sequence: TGTGCCAGCAGTTTATTCGGCCTAGCGGGGGGGCAGGTCACCGGGGAGCTGTTTTTT.